Listed below are T cell receptor beta chains from one sample, sequenced in a study of OX40 agonist ivuxolimab in advanced cancers. Profiling relied on immunoSEQ multiplex PCR, and the TCRdb table lists in-frame clones only, not all of them. The sample contains more than 50,000 clones, roughly 85% of which appear only once. This specimen was CD4+ or CD8+ T cells sorted from blood, taken in a trial of the OX40 agonist ivuxolimab. Source of these receptors: an adult with an advanced solid tumor such as melanoma, head and neck, liver or kidney cancer. The CDR3 runs from the conserved cysteine through the conserved F or W. D genes are given only for firm matches. Clone sizes are given selectively: once, few, many, or a class where the clone is expanded.

cdr3_nt: TGTGCCAGCAGCTATGGGACAGGGGATGGAGATACGCAGTATTTT
cdr3_aa: CASSYGTGDGDTQYF
d_call: TRBD1
v_call: TRBV13
clone_size: NA
j_call: TRBJ2-3

cdr3_nt: TGTGCCAGCAGTGAAGACGGGGTGCAGACCCAGTACTTC
cdr3_aa: CASSEDGVQTQYF
d_call: NA
v_call: TRBV2
clone_size: NA
j_call: TRBJ2-5

cdr3_nt: TGTGCCAGCAGCTCCGGAACCCTAGCATACACCGGGGAGCTGTTTTTT
cdr3_aa: CASSSGTLAYTGELFF
d_call: NA
v_call: TRBV5-4
clone_size: NA
j_call: TRBJ2-2

cdr3_nt: TGTGCCAGCAGCCGGGCGGGAGGACAGGGGGATTACGAGCAGTACTTC
cdr3_aa: CASSRAGGQGDYEQYF
d_call: TRBD1
v_call: TRBV7-9
clone_size: NA
j_call: TRBJ2-7

cdr3_nt: TGTGCCAGCAGCTTAGATCCCGGGAACACTGAAGCTTTCTTT
cdr3_aa: CASSLDPGNTEAFF
d_call: NA
v_call: TRBV11-3
clone_size: NA
j_call: TRBJ1-1

cdr3_nt: TGTGCCAGCAGCTTCGGACAGGGGGAGACCCAGTACTTC
cdr3_aa: CASSFGQGETQYF
d_call: TRBD1
v_call: TRBV11-2
clone_size: NA
j_call: TRBJ2-5

cdr3_nt: TGTGCCAGCAGTTACTCCGTCGCAGGGCTGGGGAAGTACTTC
cdr3_aa: CASSYSVAGLGKYF
d_call: NA
v_call: TRBV6-5
clone_size: NA
j_call: TRBJ2-7

cdr3_nt: TGTGCCAGCAGCGTAGAGTCAGGGGGCCGTGGCGGCTACACCTTC
cdr3_aa: CASSVESGGRGGYTF
d_call: TRBD1
v_call: TRBV9
clone_size: few
j_call: TRBJ1-2

cdr3_nt: TGTGCCAGCAGTTTAGTAGGGGGAGGGATTGGCGAGCAGTACTTC
cdr3_aa: CASSLVGGGIGEQYF
d_call: NA
v_call: TRBV28
clone_size: NA
j_call: TRBJ2-7

cdr3_nt: TGTGCCAGCAGCAGGGGGAGCGCCACTATCAAAAACATTCAGTACTTC
cdr3_aa: CASSRGSATIKNIQYF
d_call: NA
v_call: TRBV21-1
clone_size: NA
j_call: TRBJ2-4

cdr3_nt: TGTGCCAGCAGTAAACTAGCGGGAGGGGACACCGGGGAGCTGTTTTTT
cdr3_aa: CASSKLAGGDTGELFF
d_call: TRBD2
v_call: TRBV2
clone_size: NA
j_call: TRBJ2-2

cdr3_nt: TGCGCCAGCAGCTCGGCAGCGGGAGAAGGGGAGACCCAGTACTTC
cdr3_aa: CASSSAAGEGETQYF
d_call: TRBD2
v_call: TRBV5-1
clone_size: NA
j_call: TRBJ2-5

cdr3_nt: TGCGCCAGCAGCTGGGGACAGGGGGTCGAAAAACTGTTTTTT
cdr3_aa: CASSWGQGVEKLFF
d_call: TRBD1
v_call: TRBV5-1
clone_size: NA
j_call: TRBJ1-4

cdr3_nt: TGTGCCAGCAGCCCCGGGGGGCCCCAGCATTTT
cdr3_aa: CASSPGGPQHF
d_call: NA
v_call: TRBV11-3
clone_size: NA
j_call: TRBJ1-5

cdr3_nt: TGTGCCAGCAGCCTCCAAGGGGGAGGGTTCGTGAGGGCCAACGTCCTGACTTTC
cdr3_aa: CASSLQGGGFVRANVLTF
d_call: NA
v_call: TRBV13
clone_size: NA
j_call: TRBJ2-6

cdr3_nt: TGTGCCAGCTCCAGGAGGACTAGTGGGTCCGAGCAGTACTTC
cdr3_aa: CASSRRTSGSEQYF
d_call: TRBD2
v_call: TRBV19
clone_size: NA
j_call: TRBJ2-7

cdr3_nt: TGTGCCAGCAGTGACGTGGGTTACTACGAGCAGTACTTC
cdr3_aa: CASSDVGYYEQYF
d_call: NA
v_call: TRBV11-2
clone_size: NA
j_call: TRBJ2-7

cdr3_nt: TGTGCCTGGAGCCGGGGGGGCAGCAGCTCTGGAAACACCATATATTTT
cdr3_aa: CAWSRGGSSSGNTIYF
d_call: NA
v_call: TRBV30
clone_size: NA
j_call: TRBJ1-3

cdr3_nt: TGCGCCAGCAGCCAAGATGAACAGCGGGAGAGCTACGAGCAGTACTTC
cdr3_aa: CASSQDEQRESYEQYF
d_call: TRBD2
v_call: TRBV4-3
clone_size: NA
j_call: TRBJ2-7

cdr3_nt: TGTGCCAGCAGCGCCGAAGGAGGCACTGAAGCTTTCTTT
cdr3_aa: CASSAEGGTEAFF
d_call: NA
v_call: TRBV9
clone_size: NA
j_call: TRBJ1-1

cdr3_nt: TGTGCCAGCAGCTTAGTGGGACCGGGGGGGGCCCAGTACTTC
cdr3_aa: CASSLVGPGGAQYF
d_call: TRBD2
v_call: TRBV7-9
clone_size: NA
j_call: TRBJ2-5

cdr3_nt: TGTGCCAGCAACAGGGGCTACGCAGATACGCAGTATTTT
cdr3_aa: CASNRGYADTQYF
d_call: TRBD1
v_call: TRBV28
clone_size: NA
j_call: TRBJ2-3

cdr3_nt: TGTGCCAGCAGCTTCTCACCCGGGGCGGGGGAGCAGTACTTC
cdr3_aa: CASSFSPGAGEQYF
d_call: NA
v_call: TRBV11-3
clone_size: NA
j_call: TRBJ2-7

cdr3_nt: TGCGCCAGCAGCCGACAGGGGTATGAGCAGTTCTTC
cdr3_aa: CASSRQGYEQFF
d_call: TRBD1
v_call: TRBV4-1
clone_size: few
j_call: TRBJ2-1

cdr3_nt: TGTGCCAGCAGCCGGATTTCTCTTCGCACCCTCCACTTT
cdr3_aa: CASSRISLRTLHF
d_call: NA
v_call: TRBV6-5
clone_size: NA
j_call: TRBJ1-6

cdr3_nt: TGTGCCAGCAGCTTAGGGTATAAGGGTAGGACAGGGTGGTTACGTGAAGCTTTCTTT
cdr3_aa: CASSLGYKGRTGWLREAFF
d_call: TRBD1
v_call: TRBV11-2
clone_size: NA
j_call: TRBJ1-1

cdr3_nt: TGTGCCAGCTCACCGTACCCAGGTGAGGGGCGCATGAGGGTGGTCTACAATGAGCAGTTCTTC
cdr3_aa: CASSPYPGEGRMRVVYNEQFF
d_call: NA
v_call: TRBV18
clone_size: NA
j_call: TRBJ2-1

cdr3_nt: TGTGCCAGTAGTCCAGCGGGGACATTCAACACCGGGGAGCTGTTTTTT
cdr3_aa: CASSPAGTFNTGELFF
d_call: NA
v_call: TRBV19
clone_size: NA
j_call: TRBJ2-2

cdr3_nt: TGTGCCAGCAGTTTCCGACTAGCGGGAGCGGGGAGAGAGACCCAGTACTTC
cdr3_aa: CASSFRLAGAGRETQYF
d_call: TRBD2
v_call: TRBV28
clone_size: NA
j_call: TRBJ2-5

cdr3_nt: TGTGCCAGCAGTGAATCCTATGGGTACTATGGCTACACCTTC
cdr3_aa: CASSESYGYYGYTF
d_call: NA
v_call: TRBV2
clone_size: NA
j_call: TRBJ1-2

cdr3_nt: TGCGCCAGCAGCCAAGTAACCAGGGACTATGGCTACACCTTC
cdr3_aa: CASSQVTRDYGYTF
d_call: NA
v_call: TRBV4-1
clone_size: NA
j_call: TRBJ1-2

cdr3_nt: TGTGCCAGCTCCCCTGGGTACTTTGGCTCCGAGCAGTACTTC
cdr3_aa: CASSPGYFGSEQYF
d_call: NA
v_call: TRBV7-3
clone_size: few
j_call: TRBJ2-7

cdr3_nt: TGTGCCAGCAGCCGCCCAGACTTCTATGGCTACACCTTC
cdr3_aa: CASSRPDFYGYTF
d_call: NA
v_call: TRBV5-4
clone_size: NA
j_call: TRBJ1-2

cdr3_nt: TGTGCCAGCAGCCCCACGGGACAGGGGCCCCAGCATTTT
cdr3_aa: CASSPTGQGPQHF
d_call: TRBD1
v_call: TRBV6-1
clone_size: NA
j_call: TRBJ1-5

cdr3_nt: TGTGCTAGCAGCTTATCCGGAGGAAGTGAGCAGTTCTTC
cdr3_aa: CASSLSGGSEQFF
d_call: NA
v_call: TRBV7-7
clone_size: NA
j_call: TRBJ2-1

cdr3_nt: TGTGCCAGCAGCTTAGATAAGGGATGGGAAGACGAGCAGTACTTC
cdr3_aa: CASSLDKGWEDEQYF
d_call: NA
v_call: TRBV11-2
clone_size: NA
j_call: TRBJ2-7

cdr3_nt: TGTGCCAGCAGGAGGGAATACAATGAGCAGTTCTTC
cdr3_aa: CASRREYNEQFF
d_call: NA
v_call: TRBV7-9
clone_size: once
j_call: TRBJ2-1

cdr3_nt: TGTGCCAGCAGCAAATCCGGGCCCTTTTCCTCTGGGGCCAACGTCCTGACTTTC
cdr3_aa: CASSKSGPFSSGANVLTF
d_call: NA
v_call: TRBV21-1
clone_size: NA
j_call: TRBJ2-6

cdr3_nt: TGTGCCAGCAGCTTCGGGGGACCGAACACCGGGGAGCTGTTTTTT
cdr3_aa: CASSFGGPNTGELFF
d_call: NA
v_call: TRBV5-8
clone_size: NA
j_call: TRBJ2-2